This TCR beta chain was observed in a study of blood T cell repertoires in COVID-19. In the original workflow: Estimates of nucleated cell counts were drawn from the amplification of reference gene primers. Sequencing was performed with immunoSEQ multiplex PCR; in TCRdb, only in-frame clones are kept and a portion is missing. D and trimming were read from the DNA, whereas the V and J calls and clone size are those reported in that table. In the table there are 200,000 to 250,000 clones, 70% to 90% of which are singletons. This CDR3 contains 15 residues. V was pared by 4 bases and J by 5 bases, with 9 bases of the junction left unmatched. CDR1 is SGDLS and CDR2 is YYNGEE in the germline V gene.

The sequenced sample consisted of PBMCs or T cells enriched from blood (not recorded which). The V and J genes are TRBV9 and TRBJ2-1; TRBD1 matches 7 bases. The sequence derives from a woman aged 45-60 years in a cohort exposed to, infected with or recovered from COVID-19 (not recorded which). CDR3 sequence reads: CASSLQGSRDNEQFF. DNA of the CDR3: TGTGCCAGCAGCTTACAGGGGAGTAGGGACAATGAGCAGTTCTTC.